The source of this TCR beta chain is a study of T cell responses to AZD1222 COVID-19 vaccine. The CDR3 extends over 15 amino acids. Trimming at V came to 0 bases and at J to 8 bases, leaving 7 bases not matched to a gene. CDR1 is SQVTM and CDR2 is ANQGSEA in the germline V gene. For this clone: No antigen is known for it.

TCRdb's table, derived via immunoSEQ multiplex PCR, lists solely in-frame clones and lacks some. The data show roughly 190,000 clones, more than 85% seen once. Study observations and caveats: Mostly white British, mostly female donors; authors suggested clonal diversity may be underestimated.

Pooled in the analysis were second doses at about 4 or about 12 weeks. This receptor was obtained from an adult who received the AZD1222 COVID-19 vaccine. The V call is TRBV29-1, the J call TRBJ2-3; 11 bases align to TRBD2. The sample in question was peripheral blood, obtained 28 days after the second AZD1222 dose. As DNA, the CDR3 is TGCAGCGTTGAAGATCCGAGACTAGCGGGGCCTACGCAGTATTTT. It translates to CSVEDPRLAGPTQYF.